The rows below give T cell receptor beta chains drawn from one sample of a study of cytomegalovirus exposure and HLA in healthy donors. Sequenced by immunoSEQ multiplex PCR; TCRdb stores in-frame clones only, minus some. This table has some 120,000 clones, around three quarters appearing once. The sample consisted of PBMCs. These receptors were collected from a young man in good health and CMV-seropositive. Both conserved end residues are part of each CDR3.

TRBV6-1,CASSEGGPGNTIYF
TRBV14,CASSPALRTSGVWVDEQYF
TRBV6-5,CASSYSGRGEAFF
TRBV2,CASSQGQGNYGYTF
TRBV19,CATRLAERTGELFF
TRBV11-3,CASSDRDRELYEQYF
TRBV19,CASSGQRLSNQPQHF
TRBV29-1,CSVESRTSGGAGWETQYF
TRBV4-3,CASSQFRTSGYEQYF
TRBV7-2,CASSPYSTGTLEQYF
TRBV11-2,CASSFGGGAYEQYF
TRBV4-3,CASSQDPRNNSPLHF
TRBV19,CASSPPTRDDNEQFF
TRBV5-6,CASSLGQRVTEAFF
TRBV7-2,CASSRDSGEQYF
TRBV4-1,CASSMGQGLQYF
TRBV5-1,CASSFESGSSGELFF
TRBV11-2,CASSLDRGDLGYEQYF
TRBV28,CASIGGSANEKLFF
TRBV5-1,CASSGQSYGYTF
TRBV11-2,CASSLGPLEQYF
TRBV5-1,CASSLQGNQPQHF
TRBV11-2,CASSFGGNNYRSSYEQYF
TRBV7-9,CASSRTPGQSYEQYF
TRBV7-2,CASSLAMLSSGSSGGANVLTF
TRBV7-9,CSSSSPQGLAGYYEQYF
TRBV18,CASSLDRAASAFAF
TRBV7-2,CASSPRLAGGYNEQFF
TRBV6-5,CASSPGGAAREQYF
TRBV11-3,CASSFRDKPYEQYF
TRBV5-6,CASSFGRSGANGLTF
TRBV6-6,CASSSRGGKSYEQYF
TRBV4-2,CASSIRTTDNEQFF
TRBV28,CASSYKIGLAGSYNEQFF
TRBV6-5,CASSPAGPTEAFF
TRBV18,CASSPLTSGSSYEQYF
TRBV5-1,CASSLAGMAGYGYTF
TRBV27,CASSLKGQGFGETQYF
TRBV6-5,CASSYFGTGNQPQHF
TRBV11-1,CASRNSGNDEQFF
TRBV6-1,CASTRFDFTDTQYF
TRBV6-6,CASSGFLHTSSYEQYF
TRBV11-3,CASSPPGGSSYEQYF
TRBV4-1,CASSQGPDRETQYF
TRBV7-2,CASSRTGLGYGYTF
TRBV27,CASSSSGGIYEQYF
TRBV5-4,CASSSRGTRVYNEQFF
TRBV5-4,CASSLALAGGDYNEQFF
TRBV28,CASSLTSGPLGTQYF
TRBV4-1,CASSLVGRQGPSGNTIYF
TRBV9,CASSIAGGPPDTQYF
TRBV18,CASSPLTGQKNNEQFF
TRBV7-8,CASSFSVGGFTEAFF
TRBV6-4,CASSAGTEYNEQFF
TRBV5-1,CASSKGLAETEPSYEQYF